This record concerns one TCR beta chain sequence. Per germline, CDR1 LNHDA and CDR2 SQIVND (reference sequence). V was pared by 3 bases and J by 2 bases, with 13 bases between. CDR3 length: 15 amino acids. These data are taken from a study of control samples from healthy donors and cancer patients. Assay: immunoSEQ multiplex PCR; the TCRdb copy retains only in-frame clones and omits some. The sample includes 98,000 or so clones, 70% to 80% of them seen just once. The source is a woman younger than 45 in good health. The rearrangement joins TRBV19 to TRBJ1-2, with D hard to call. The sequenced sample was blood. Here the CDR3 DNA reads TGTGCCAGTAGTATCAGCCTCGAGTCCAACTATGGCTACACCTTC. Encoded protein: CASSISLESNYGYTF.